The 27 T cell receptor beta chains presented below share a single source sample, sequenced in a study of regulatory T cells in long-lasting Graves disease. Regarding time point: newly diagnosed GD, antithyroid drugs for less than 3 months. From RNA extracted from PBMCs, the TCR library was made. Assembly of TCR beta libraries relied on iRepertoire HTBI primers together with Arm-PCR of CDR3 regions. TCRdb ran MiXCR on the multiplex PCR reads and lists one entry per CDR3 protein. This table has about 610,000 distinct CDR3 sequences, about 16% appearing once. The data also belong to a second study, concerning T cells in Graves' hyperthyroidism and ophthalmopathy.

The sample in question was peripheral blood mononuclear cells (PBMCs), obtained at new diagnosis, from a patient treated with antithyroid drugs. These TCRs come from a man between 18 and 29 years old with Graves disease.

This clonotype was observed many times. The chain combines TRBV11-2 with TRBJ1-1; unclear D gene. The germline V gene has CDR1 SGHAT and CDR2 FQNNGV. V lost 1 base to trimming and J lost 4 bases, with 7 bases between them. The CDR3 is 13 residues long. CDR3 DNA sequence: TGTGCCAGCAGCTTAGGTGAGGGCACTGAAGCTTTCTTT. As protein: CASSLGEGTEAFF.

This clonotype has only a few counts. The chain uses TRBV7-2 and TRBJ2-7; TRBD2 matches at 7 bases. The germline V gene encodes CDR1 SGHTA and CDR2 FQGNSA. This CDR3 region has 14 residues. J lost 0 bases, V lost 2 bases, and 1 base had no gene match. CDR3 region: CASSLRDYSYEQYF. The CDR3 DNA reads TGTGCCAGCAGCTTACGGGACTACTCCTACGAGCAGTACTTC.

Ten or more counts support this clonotype. This chain links TRBV5-4 with TRBJ2-1; 11 nucleotides match TRBD2. Germline assignment: CDR1 SGHNT and CDR2 YYREEE (reference sequence). The CDR3 runs to 15 residues. V shed 4 bases, J shed 4 bases, and the junction held 4 bases outside the gene matches. The CDR3 DNA follows: TGTGCCAGCAGCCAGGGACTAGCGGAATACAATGAGCAGTTCTTC. Translation: CASSQGLAEYNEQFF.

This clonotype was observed a handful of times. The chain couples TRBV30 to TRBJ2-5, with 7 bases that match TRBD2. The V gene end was trimmed by 0 bases and the J gene end by 5 bases; junction bases not matched to a gene: 3. This CDR3 contains 13 residues. Per germline, CDR1 GTSNPN and CDR2 SVGIG (reference sequence). For the CDR3, the DNA is TGTGCCTGGAGTGTAAAGGGAGGGGAGACCCAGTACTTC. Translating it yields CAWSVKGGETQYF. Complete variable domain (other parts from reference TRBV30 and TRBJ2-5): SQTIHQWPATLVQPVGSPLSLECTVEGTSNPNLYWYRQAAGRGLQLLFYSVGIGQISSEVPQNLSASRPQDRQFILSSKKLLLSDSGFYLCAWSVKGGETQYFGPGTRLLVL.

Details on this clonotype: A much larger clonotype is one base distant, so this may be a read error. The chain joins TRBV7-9 to TRBJ2-7; D perhaps matches TRBD2 (5 bases). This CDR3 comprises 15 residues. The germline CDR1 and CDR2 sequences are SEHNR and FQNEAQ (reference sequence). V was clipped by 5 bases and J by 1 base, with 15 bases between them. In nucleotides, the CDR3 is TGTGCCAGCAGCCCTAGGGAGTGGGGTTCCTACGAGCAGTACTTC. This gives the protein CASSPREWGSYEQYF.

This clonotype was seen ten or more times. This chain uses TRBV3-1 with TRBJ2-5, with 14 positions matching TRBD2. With V trimmed by 3 bases and J by 4 bases, 13 bases remained unmatched. Germline assignment: CDR1 LGHDT and CDR2 YNNKEL (reference sequence). The CDR3 runs 19 residues. CDR3 amino acids: CASSHGTSGRGAARETQYF. In nucleotides, the CDR3 is TGTGCCAGCAGCCACGGGACTAGCGGGAGAGGGGCCGCAAGAGAGACCCAGTACTTC.

This clonotype appeared many times. The chain recombines TRBV6-1 with TRBJ1-1; D not certain. Germline V gene sequence: CDR1 MNHNS, CDR2 SASEGT. V lost 0 bases, J lost 7 bases, and 9 bases lay in between. This CDR3 has 13 residues. Written as DNA, the CDR3 is TGTGCCAGCAGTGAAGCGCAAGGAATTGAAGCTTTCTTT. It is translated as CASSEAQGIEAFF.

This clonotype was found a few times. This chain links TRBV2 with TRBJ2-5; D is unclear. Trimming took off 7 bases at V and 3 bases at J, with 3 bases between the two ends. Germline loops: CDR1 SNHLY, CDR2 FYNNEI. This CDR3 is built from 10 residues. CDR3 amino acids: CASIKETQYF. The CDR3 coding sequence is TGTGCCAGCATAAAAGAGACCCAGTACTTC.

As to this clonotype: Since a much larger clone is just one base distant, this may be a read error. The CDR3 loop is CSAIGRLAVHNEQFF. The CDR3 bases are TGCAGTGCTATAGGGCGACTAGCGGTCCACAATGAGCAGTTCTTC. J is TRBJ2-1 and V is TRBV20-1, with 9 bases lining up with TRBD2. The CDR3 has 15 amino acids. V dropped 4 bases and J dropped 5; count of bases not matched to a gene: 9. Germline loops: CDR1 DFQATT, CDR2 SNEGSKA (reference sequence).

The table lists this clonotype with a few counts. This chain connects TRBV7-9 to TRBJ2-7; 11 positions agree with TRBD2. Germline CDR1 reads SEHNR; CDR2 reads FQNEAQ (reference sequence). The CDR3 extends over 17 amino acids. The ends lost 1 base at V and 4 bases at J; junction bases unmatched: 9. CDR3 nucleotide sequence: TGTGCCAGCAGCTTAGGGGGCGGGGGACTAGCGGTTTACGAGCAGTACTTC. Protein sequence: CASSLGGGGLAVYEQYF. The full variable domain, completed using reference TRBV7-9 and TRBJ2-7, is DTGVSQNPRHKITKRGQNVTFRCDPISEHNRLYWYRQTLGQGPEFLTYFQNEAQLEKSRLLSDRFSAERPKGSFSTLEIQRTEQGDSAMYLCASSLGGGGLAVYEQYFGPGTRLTVT.

The chain has TRBV5-6 and TRBJ2-5; 7 bases agree with TRBD1. Germline CDR1 is SGHDT and CDR2 is YYEEEE. CDR3 length: 15 amino acids. Trimming took 1 base from V and 4 from J; bases not matched to a gene: 7. In nucleotides, the CDR3 is TGTGCCAGCAGCTTGCAAGGGGGCGGAGGAGAGACCCAGTACTTC. Translation gives CASSLQGGGGETQYF.

This clonotype was detected ten times or more. J is TRBJ2-5 and V is TRBV7-3; a weak D match, TRBD2 (7 bases). The germline V gene has CDR1 SGHTA and CDR2 FQGTGA. The CDR3 covers 16 residues. V lost 2 bases, J lost 1 base, and 14 bases lay in between. The CDR3 loop is CASSLGPGGPQETQYF. The CDR3 DNA sequence: TGTGCCAGCAGCTTAGGCCCGGGGGGCCCCCAAGAGACCCAGTACTTC.

This clonotype has more than one count but fewer than ten. The CDR3 reads CSAKRRGTGTLFSGELFF. The DNA for the CDR3 is TGCAGTGCTAAAAGGAGAGGGACCGGGACTCTATTCAGTGGGGAGCTGTTTTTT. This chain joins TRBV20-1 and TRBJ2-2; TRBD2 is a possible D gene (6 bases). Germline lookup yields CDR1 DFQATT and CDR2 SNEGSKA (reference sequence). CDR3 length: 18 residues. Trimming removed 4 bases from V and 8 bases from J, with 29 bases in between.

Details on this clonotype: With a much larger clone just one base away, this may be a read error. The rearrangement joins TRBV12-3 or TRBV12-4 to TRBJ2-7, with D maybe TRBD2 (5 bases). The CDR3 loop spans 15 amino acids. The V end lost 4 bases, the J end lost 2 bases, and 15 bases lay between the germline ends. As DNA, the CDR3 is TGTGCCAGCAGTTCAGGTGGAGGTAAAACCTACGAGCAGTACTTC. Protein: CASSSGGGKTYEQYF.

The chain carries TRBV28 and TRBJ1-5; tentative D call: TRBD1 (5 bases). The CDR3 consists of 14 residues. Trimming left V 6 bases short and J 7 bases short, with 16 bases between. Germline CDR1 MDHEN, CDR2 SYDVKM. This CDR3 is CASRTGLTGQPQHF. In DNA form, the CDR3 reads TGTGCCAGCAGAACAGGCCTTACGGGGCAGCCCCAGCATTTT.

This chain connects TRBV10-3 to TRBJ2-2, with TRBD1 matching over 7 bases. The germline V gene encodes CDR1 ENHRY and CDR2 SYGVKD. The V segment lost 5 bases and the J segment 2 bases; nucleotides outside the gene matches: 5. The CDR3 has 15 residues. The CDR3 sequence: CAISPRDSNTGELFF. In DNA, the CDR3 is TGTGCCATCAGTCCCCGGGACAGCAACACCGGGGAGCTGTTTTTT.

This clonotype was detected many times. The chain recombines TRBV6-2 or TRBV6-3 with TRBJ2-7, with D tentatively TRBD1 (5 bases). CDR3 length: 13 residues. Germline V gene data show CDR1 as MNHEY and CDR2 as SVGEGT. The V end was cut by 5 bases, the J end by 3 bases, with 11 bases between. CDR3 DNA sequence: TGTGCCAGCAGTGCAGGGTTGGACTACGAGCAGTACTTC. This encodes CASSAGLDYEQYF.

Only a few counts were recorded for this clonotype. The V and J genes are TRBV13 and TRBJ2-7; 12 bases line up with TRBD2. CDR3 length: 16 amino acids. V gave up 5 bases and J gave up 2 bases; unmatched junction bases: 7. Germline V gene lookup returns CDR1 PRHDT and CDR2 FYEKMQ (reference sequence). CDR3 nucleotides: TGTGCCAGCAGCCAACGGACTAGCGGGATAACCTACGAGCAGTACTTC. It is translated as CASSQRTSGITYEQYF.

The chain recombines TRBV20-1 with TRBJ1-3, with D unresolved. The germline V gene encodes CDR1 DFQATT and CDR2 SNEGSKA (reference sequence). Trimming removed 5 bases from V and 0 bases from J, with 11 bases in between. The CDR3 runs to 14 residues. The CDR3 is CSAEAPASGNTIYF. In DNA form, the CDR3 reads TGCAGTGCTGAGGCACCGGCCTCTGGAAACACCATATATTTT.

V and J are TRBV20-1 and TRBJ2-1; 15 bases fit TRBD2. The germline gives CDR1 DFQATT, CDR2 SNEGSKA (reference sequence). The J segment lost 9 bases and the V segment lost 5 bases, leaving 5 bases of the junction unmatched. CDR3 length: 14 amino acids. The CDR3, as DNA: TGCAGTGCTCCCGGGACTAGCGGGAGGACTGAGCAGTTCTTC. Amino acids: CSAPGTSGRTEQFF.

This sequence joins TRBV6-2 or TRBV6-3 and TRBJ1-5, with D perhaps matching TRBD1 (5 bases). V gave up 11 bases and J gave up 0 bases, with 14 bases separating them. The CDR3 totals 14 residues. CDR1 is MNHEY, CDR2 SVGEGT, per germline. For the CDR3, the DNA is TGTGCCTGCGGACGGGGGTATAGCAATCAGCCCCAGCATTTT. It encodes CACGRGYSNQPQHF.

V and J are TRBV3-1 and TRBJ1-2; no clear D. The CDR3 consists of 13 residues. The ends were cut back, 2 bases at V and 8 bases at J, with 12 bases in the middle. Germline V lookup: CDR1 LGHDT, CDR2 YNNKEL (reference sequence). The CDR3 is CASSQLLSGGYTF. The CDR3 DNA follows: TGTGCCAGCAGCCAATTGCTATCGGGAGGCTACACCTTC. Full variable domain (remainder filled in from reference TRBV3-1 and TRBJ1-2): DTAVSQTPKYLVTQMGNDKSIKCEQNLGHDTMYWYKQDSKKFLKIMFSYNNKELIINETVPNRFSPKSPDKAHLNLHINSLELGDSAVYFCASSQLLSGGYTFGSGTRLTVV.

This clonotype occurred many times. CDR3 nucleotide sequence: TGTGCCAGCAGTCAGATATACACAGATACGCAGTATTTT. Amino acids: CASSQIYTDTQYF. The rearrangement joins TRBV12-3 or TRBV12-4 to TRBJ2-3; D is uncertain. V was shortened by 5 bases and J by 2 bases, with 8 bases between the two germline ends. The CDR3 has 13 amino acids.

At least ten counts were recorded for this clonotype. The chain carries TRBV11-2 and TRBJ2-7; D gene uncertain. V was pared by 5 bases and J by 4 bases, with 15 bases between. Germline values: CDR1 SGHAT, CDR2 FQNNGV. The CDR3 has 14 residues. As DNA, the CDR3 is TGTGCCAGCAGCCCTGGACGAAACCTATACGAGCAGTACTTC. It encodes CASSPGRNLYEQYF.

The V and J genes are TRBV11-2 and TRBJ2-7, with 8 bases matching TRBD1. CDR3 length: 13 amino acids. CDR1 and CDR2 (germline): SGHAT, FQNNGV. Unmatched junction bases numbered 5, after V lost 4 bases and J lost 6 bases. The CDR3 here is CASSSPGGAEQYF. The CDR3 bases are TGTGCCAGCAGCTCCCCAGGGGGCGCCGAGCAGTACTTC.

Concerning this clonotype: Possible read error: a much larger clone is one base away. This chain uses TRBV28 with TRBJ2-5; D perhaps matches TRBD1 (5 bases). CDR3 size: 13 residues. Per germline, CDR1 MDHEN and CDR2 SYDVKM. The V end lost 6 bases, the J end lost 4 bases, and 12 bases lay between the germline ends. The CDR3, as DNA: TGTGCCAGCAGGGTACAGGCCTCAGAGACCCAGTACTTC. It codes for CASRVQASETQYF.

CDR3 residues: CASSSMVGRDGLQETQYF. Here the CDR3 DNA reads TGCGCCAGCAGCTCGATGGTGGGGCGGGACGGCCTACAAGAGACCCAGTACTTC. This chain joins TRBV5-1 and TRBJ2-5; a possible D gene is TRBD2 (6 bases). This CDR3 is 18 amino acids long. Germline V gene data show CDR1 as SGHRS and CDR2 as YFSETQ. V gave up 3 bases and J gave up 2 bases, with 23 bases separating them.